The 5 T cell receptor beta chains listed next were all sequenced from one sample in a study of blood T cell repertoires in COVID-19. Here immunoSEQ multiplex PCR was the method, and the copy in TCRdb shows in-frame clones only, minus some. Of 100,000 to 150,000 clones in the sample, around 80% are singletons; the top ten hold 1.9%. The sequencing input was peripheral blood. The receptors here all came from a man aged 70 or older with acute or convalescent COVID-19.

The J gene is TRBJ2-5, the V gene TRBV7-9, with 7 bases that match TRBD1. The germline V gene has CDR1 SEHNR and CDR2 FQNEAQ (reference sequence). This CDR3 is built from 15 residues. The V segment lost 5 bases and the J segment 0 bases; nucleotides outside the gene matches: 6. The CDR3 sequence is CASSQTGQHQETQYF. The DNA of the CDR3 is TGTGCCAGCAGCCAAACGGGACAGCACCAAGAGACCCAGTACTTC.

This clone was counted only a few times. The V gene is TRBV15, the J gene TRBJ2-7; D is perhaps TRBD1 (6 bases). In germline, CDR1 is LNHNV, CDR2 YYDKDF (reference sequence). This CDR3 region has 15 residues. Trimming cost V 0 bases and J 2 bases, with 11 bases left between them. The CDR3 sequence: CATSREAGAAYEQYF. DNA of the CDR3: TGTGCCACCAGCAGAGAGGCAGGGGCGGCCTACGAGCAGTACTTC. Filled out from reference TRBV15 and TRBJ2-7, the complete variable domain reads DAMVIQNPRYQVTQFGKPVTLSCSQTLNHNVMYWYQQKSSQAPKLLFHYYDKDFNNEADTPDNFQSRRPNTSFCFLDIRSPGLGDTAMYLCATSREAGAAYEQYFGPGTRLTVT.

The chain couples TRBV4-2 to TRBJ1-1; weak D call: TRBD1 (5 bases). The CDR3 runs to 22 residues. Trimming removed 0 bases from V and 0 bases from J, with 29 bases in between. The germline CDR1 and CDR2 sequences are LGHNA and YNFKEQ. Written as DNA, the CDR3 is TGTGCCAGCAGCCAAGATCCCCGACAGCAATCCTCCGCCGTTAATATGAACACTGAAGCTTTCTTT. This sequence encodes CASSQDPRQQSSAVNMNTEAFF.

The sample holds one count of this clone. The chain has TRBV19 and TRBJ1-1; 7 bases are a match to TRBD1. Germline CDR1 and CDR2: LNHDA and SQIVND (reference sequence). V shed 4 bases, J shed 9 bases, and the junction held 11 bases outside the gene matches. This CDR3 has 14 amino acids. CDR3 in amino acids: CASSNQGQAHKAFF. The CDR3 bases are TGTGCCAGTAGTAACCAAGGACAGGCTCACAAAGCTTTCTTT.

The chain carries TRBV10-2 and TRBJ2-3, with D possibly TRBD2 on 7 matching bases. Trimming removed 9 bases from V and 7 bases from J, with 17 bases in between. This CDR3 is built from 13 residues. Germline CDR1 reads WSHSY; CDR2 reads SAAADI. The CDR3 protein is CASQGGGGHTQYF. In DNA, the CDR3 is TGCGCCAGTCAAGGGGGGGGTGGGCATACGCAGTATTTT.